The rows below give T cell receptor beta chains drawn from one sample of a study of blood T cell repertoires in COVID-19. TCRdb's table, derived via immunoSEQ multiplex PCR, lists solely in-frame clones and lacks some. The sample has some 81,000 clones, about 90% seen once. The sequenced sample consisted of peripheral blood. The source is a woman aged 45-59 years in a cohort sampled during active COVID-19. CDR3s include the opening cysteine and the closing phenylalanine or tryptophan. A D gene is named only where the DNA matches it firmly. A clone size is listed for some rows: how often the clone was seen (once, few, many), or a class if it is expanded.

d_call	v_call	j_call	clone_size	cdr3_nt	cdr3_aa
.	TRBV6-5	TRBJ2-1	.	TGTGCCAGCAGTTCCATAGCGGTTAGCAATGAGCAGTTCTTC	CASSSIAVSNEQFF
.	TRBV2	TRBJ1-4	.	TGTGCCAGCACCCTCAGGGGAGGGGAAAAACTGTTTTTT	CASTLRGGEKLFF
.	TRBV5-1	TRBJ1-3	.	TGCGCCAGCAGCTTGGGGCAGGAAGTAAACACCATATATTTT	CASSLGQEVNTIYF
TRBD2	TRBV5-1	TRBJ2-3	.	TGCGCCAGCAGCTTGGGCCCCGGTGGGATAGCGGGAGCAGATACGCAGTATTTT	CASSLGPGGIAGADTQYF
TRBD2	TRBV6-2/TRBV6-3	TRBJ2-1	.	TGTGCCAGCAGTTACTCGCCGACTAGCGGGTTGTACAATGAGCAGTTCTTC	CASSYSPTSGLYNEQFF
TRBD1	TRBV4-2	TRBJ1-6	few	TGTGCCAGCAGCCAAGAACCCTCAGGGGGCGAGGGAAGGGAATCACCCCTCCACTTT	CASSQEPSGGEGRESPLHF
.	TRBV9	TRBJ2-1	.	TGTGCCAGCAGCGTAGCGAGCGGGCTCTCCTACAATGAGCAGTTCTTC	CASSVASGLSYNEQFF
TRBD1	TRBV7-9	TRBJ2-1	.	TGTGCCAGCAGCCGACAGGGGAATGAGCAGTTCTTC	CASSRQGNEQFF
TRBD2	TRBV28	TRBJ2-5	once	TGTGCCAGCAGTCCTAGCGGGAGGTCTCGGGAGACCCAGTACTTC	CASSPSGRSRETQYF
TRBD1	TRBV28	TRBJ2-7	.	TGTGCCAGCAGTTCCGGACAGGTCTACGAGCAGTACTTC	CASSSGQVYEQYF
.	TRBV2	TRBJ2-7	.	TGTGCCAGCAGAGGGGACTCGACGCACTACGAGCAGTACTTC	CASRGDSTHYEQYF
TRBD1	TRBV11-3	TRBJ2-3	once	TGTGCCAGCAGTCCTCAGGGGGATTCGAGCACAGATACGCAGTATTTT	CASSPQGDSSTDTQYF
TRBD2	TRBV29-1	TRBJ2-1	once	TGCAGCGTCCGAACTAGCGGGAAGCTCTACAATGAGCAGTTCTTC	CSVRTSGKLYNEQFF
TRBD1	TRBV28	TRBJ1-1	.	TGTGCCAGCAGTTTGTCTAATCCGGACAGGGGTCAAGCAGCTTTCTTT	CASSLSNPDRGQAAFF
TRBD2	TRBV27	TRBJ2-7	.	TGTGCCAGCAGTTCCTTAGCGGGAGGGCGCGAGCAGTACTTC	CASSSLAGGREQYF
.	TRBV28	TRBJ1-1	.	TGTGCCAGCAGCACGTGGGCAGGGGCTAACACTGAAGCTTTCTTT	CASSTWAGANTEAFF
.	TRBV2	TRBJ1-4	once	TGTGCCAGCAGGTATACAGGGTCGGGCGGAGAAAAACTGTTTTTT	CASRYTGSGGEKLFF
.	TRBV19	TRBJ1-5	once	TGTGCCAGTAGTCTAACAGGGTTGCCCCAGCATTTT	CASSLTGLPQHF
TRBD2	TRBV5-1	TRBJ2-3	.	TGCGCCAGCAGCTTGTCCCCGACTAGCGGGAGAACAGATACGCAGTATTTT	CASSLSPTSGRTDTQYF
.	TRBV7-9	TRBJ2-1	.	TGTGCCAGCAGCTTCTACCAGGGAATCGGTGAGCAGTTCTTC	CASSFYQGIGEQFF
.	TRBV5-1	TRBJ2-5	.	TGCGCCAGCAGCCCCCAGGGTACTCAAGAGACCCAGTACTTC	CASSPQGTQETQYF
.	TRBV28	TRBJ2-5	.	TGTGCCAGCAGCCCTCGTGAAGAGACCCAGTACTTC	CASSPREETQYF
.	TRBV7-3	TRBJ2-1	.	TGTGCCAGCAGTCCTCGGGAGACGGGCTCCTACAATGAGCAGTTCTTC	CASSPRETGSYNEQFF
.	TRBV3-1/TRBV3-2	TRBJ1-3	.	TGTGCCAGCAGCCGATCCTCGGGACACAGAAACACCATATATTTT	CASSRSSGHRNTIYF
.	TRBV5-1	TRBJ2-2	.	TGCGCCAGCAGCTTGAAAGGAGTCAACACCGGGGAGCTGTTTTTT	CASSLKGVNTGELFF
.	TRBV10-1	TRBJ2-7	.	TGCGCCAGCCGCCGGGGAAGCGGTGACGAGCAGTACTTC	CASRRGSGDEQYF
.	TRBV7-9	TRBJ1-2	.	TGTGCCAGCAGCTCAGACTCGTATGGCTACACCTTC	CASSSDSYGYTF
TRBD2	TRBV2	TRBJ2-5	.	TGTGCCAACCTGGAAAATAGCGGGAGAACCGAGACCCAGTACTTC	CANLENSGRTETQYF
.	TRBV19	TRBJ2-5	.	TGTGCCAGTAGGGAGTTAGGGGGAGAGACCCAGTACTTC	CASRELGGETQYF
.	TRBV7-2	TRBJ1-4	.	TGTGCCAGCAGCCCACAGCAGGGACTGAATGAAAAACTGTTTTTT	CASSPQQGLNEKLFF
.	TRBV11-3	TRBJ2-1	.	TGTGCCAGCAGCCCCAGGAGGGACTTTTCAGTAGGAGAGCAGTTCTTC	CASSPRRDFSVGEQFF
TRBD2	TRBV5-4	TRBJ2-2	once	TGTGCCAGCAGCCCCCAAGCGGGAGACACCGGGGAGCTGTTTTTT	CASSPQAGDTGELFF
.	TRBV6-5	TRBJ2-2	.	TGTGCCAGCAGCCTCGCGAACACCGGGGAGCTGTTTTTT	CASSLANTGELFF
.	TRBV6-2/TRBV6-3	TRBJ1-2	.	TGTGCCAGCAGTTCGATGGGCGACTATGGCTACACCTTC	CASSSMGDYGYTF
.	TRBV13	TRBJ2-1	once	TGTGCCAGCAGGAAACGGGGTGGATACAATGAGCAGTTCTTC	CASRKRGGYNEQFF
.	TRBV24-1	TRBJ1-2	.	TGTGCCACCAGTGATTCTGACAGGGGCTACACCTTC	CATSDSDRGYTF
.	TRBV7-3	TRBJ2-1	.	TGTGCCAGCAGCGTCACGGGAGACGATGAGCAGTTCTTC	CASSVTGDDEQFF
.	TRBV5-6	TRBJ2-3	.	TGTGCCAGCAGCTTGGAAGTGGGAGTAGTGGATACGCAGTATTTT	CASSLEVGVVDTQYF
TRBD2	TRBV30	TRBJ2-5	.	TGTGCCTGGAGCGAGGGACTAGCGGAAAAAGAGACCCAGTACTTC	CAWSEGLAEKETQYF
TRBD1	TRBV5-8	TRBJ1-5	.	TGTGCCAGCAGCTCATGGGACAGGGGAAATCAGCCCCAGCATTTT	CASSSWDRGNQPQHF
.	TRBV28	TRBJ1-1	.	TGTGCCAGCAGTTTCCTGGGGTCCGGTGGAGGTGAAGCTTTCTTT	CASSFLGSGGGEAFF
TRBD2	TRBV6-5	TRBJ2-7	.	TGTGCCAGCAGTTACTCCCGACTAGCTTCCTCCTACGAGCAGTACTTC	CASSYSRLASSYEQYF
.	TRBV11-3	TRBJ2-1	.	TGTGCCAGCAGCTTAGAGACAGCCCTAACGTCCTACAATGAGCAGTTCTTC	CASSLETALTSYNEQFF
TRBD1	TRBV18	TRBJ1-5	few	TGTGCCAGCTCACCACCCGGGACAGAAAATCAGCCCCAGCATTTT	CASSPPGTENQPQHF
TRBD1	TRBV28	TRBJ1-1	.	TGTGCCAGCAGGCGACAGGGGACCCTGAACACTGAAGCTTTCTTT	CASRRQGTLNTEAFF
TRBD2	TRBV4-1	TRBJ2-5	.	TGCGCCAGCAGCCAAGATCCGGGGACTAGCGGGGAGACCCAGTACTTC	CASSQDPGTSGETQYF
TRBD2	TRBV5-1	TRBJ2-1	.	TGCGCCAGCAGCCGCGGGGAGGGGAACAATGAGCAGTTCTTC	CASSRGEGNNEQFF
.	TRBV4-2	TRBJ2-7	few	TGTGCCAGCAAGGGAGCGGGTTACGAGCAGTACTTC	CASKGAGYEQYF